This T cell receptor (beta chain) was identified in a study of blood T cells in healthy people across ages. Regarding this clonotype: Antigen unknown.

Whole-study results and caveats: Compared with aged donors, long-lived donors showed fewer expanded clones, suggesting selection. With age, beta diversity per million T cells declined roughly linearly, significantly by 30 to 50.

Researchers isolated at least 7 million PBMCs per sample. The CDR3 is 16 amino acids. Trimming cost V 5 bases and J 3 bases; bases outside gene matches: 9. Germline V gene sequence: CDR1 MNHNY, CDR2 SVGAGI (reference sequence). PCR was performed a second time for about 7 to 12 cycles using a sample-barcoded 5' primer and a J-beta primer mix. MiXCR, run by TCRdb on the 5' RACE reads, gives a single entry per CDR3 protein. Of 1,500,000 or so distinct CDR3 sequences detected, less than 45% appear once; the ten largest clones hold approximately 4%. The chain carries TRBV6-6 and TRBJ2-4, with TRBD1 matching 8 bases. Sample: blood. The receptor was isolated from a woman aged 18 to 35 in good health. In nucleotides, the CDR3 is TGTGCCAGCAGTCACGGACAGGGAGAGGTCAAAAACATTCAGTACTTC. Amino acids: CASSHGQGEVKNIQYF.